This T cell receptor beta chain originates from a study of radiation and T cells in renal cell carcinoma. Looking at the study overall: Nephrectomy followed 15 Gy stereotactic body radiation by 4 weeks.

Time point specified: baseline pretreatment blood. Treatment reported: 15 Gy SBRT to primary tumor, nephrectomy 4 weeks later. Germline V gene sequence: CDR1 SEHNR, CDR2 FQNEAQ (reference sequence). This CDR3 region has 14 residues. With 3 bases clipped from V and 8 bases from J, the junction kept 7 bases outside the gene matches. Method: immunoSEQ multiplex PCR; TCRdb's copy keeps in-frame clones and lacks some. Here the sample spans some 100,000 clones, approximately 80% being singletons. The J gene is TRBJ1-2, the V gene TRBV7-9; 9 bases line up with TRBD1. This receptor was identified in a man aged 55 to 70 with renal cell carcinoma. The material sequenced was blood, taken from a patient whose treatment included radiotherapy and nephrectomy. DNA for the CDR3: TGTGCCAGCAGCTTTTTACAGGGGGCCCGAGGCTACACCTTC. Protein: CASSFLQGARGYTF.